The clone carrying this TCR beta chain has only one observation. Survey-level TCR beta sequencing used the immunoSEQ assay. Repertoires were generated with immunoSEQ multiplex PCR, while TCRdb's copy carries only in-frame clones and drops some. Of nearly 70,000 clones in the sample, over 85% were seen once. The V gene's germline CDR1 is DFQATT and CDR2 SNEGSKA (reference sequence). Trimming left V 2 bases short and J 5 bases short, with 6 bases between. The CDR3 totals 11 residues. The TCR was taken from a man aged 35 to 55 with rheumatoid arthritis. Sequencing was done on a sample of PBMCs. The chain couples TRBV20-1 to TRBJ2-5; D not resolved. CDR3 bases: TGCAGTGCTAGATATGCGGAGACCCAGTACTTC. It specifies CSARYAETQYF.